The 19 T cell receptor beta chains below come from one sample, sequenced in a study of blood T cell repertoires in COVID-19. Using immunoSEQ multiplex PCR, the repertoire was profiled, and TCRdb retains in-frame clones only, with some absent. The sample holds 200,000 to 300,000 clones, 85% to 90% seen once. The sample consisted of peripheral blood. The receptors stem from a woman aged 40 to 50 with acute or convalescent COVID-19.

This clone was recorded once. The chain uses TRBV6-5 and TRBJ2-1, with D perhaps matching TRBD2 (5 bases). The V gene's germline CDR1 is MNHEY and CDR2 SVGAGI. The CDR3 extends over 14 amino acids. The germline V and J ends were trimmed by 2 bases and 7 bases, with 12 bases remaining between them. This chain's CDR3 is CASSYRGPENEQFF. In DNA, the CDR3 is TGTGCCAGCAGTTACCGGGGTCCGGAGAATGAGCAGTTCTTC.

The chain is built from TRBV3-1 (or the pseudogene TRBV3-2) and TRBJ2-5; 7 nucleotides align to TRBD1. Germline-derived CDR1 and CDR2 are LGHDT and YNNKEL (reference sequence). The CDR3 consists of 14 residues. V lost 3 bases and J lost 3; bases outside the gene matches: 4. This CDR3 reads CASSHRTGEETQYF. In DNA form, the CDR3 reads TGTGCCAGCAGCCACCGCACAGGGGAAGAGACCCAGTACTTC.

The V and J genes are TRBV6-5 and TRBJ2-7; 14 bases fit TRBD2. There are 15 residues in the CDR3. Germline V lookup: CDR1 MNHEY, CDR2 SVGAGI. J lost 3 bases, V lost 5 bases, and 3 bases had no gene match. Here the CDR3 reads CASSPGLAGGYEQYV. CDR3 DNA: TGTGCCAGCAGTCCCGGACTAGCGGGGGGCTACGAGCAGTACGTC.

This sequence joins TRBV27 and TRBJ1-6; D gene ambiguous. V lost 5 bases, J lost 2 bases, and 7 bases lay in between. This CDR3 spans 14 amino acids. Germline V lookup: CDR1 MNHEY, CDR2 SMNVEV (reference sequence). CDR3: CASSRFPYNSPLHF. The CDR3 coding sequence is TGTGCCAGCAGTCGGTTCCCCTATAATTCACCCCTCCACTTT.

The V gene is TRBV3-1 (or the pseudogene TRBV3-2), the J gene TRBJ1-1; 9 nucleotides match TRBD1. J gave up 2 bases and V 11 bases, and 12 bases lay outside the gene matches. Germline V gene data show CDR1 as LGHDT and CDR2 as YNNKEL (reference sequence). This CDR3 contains 15 residues. The CDR3 spells CARLSYRGLNTEAFF. CDR3 DNA sequence: TGTGCCCGCCTCTCTTACAGGGGGCTAAACACTGAAGCTTTCTTT.

The rearrangement links TRBV7-6 to TRBJ1-1, with D perhaps TRBD1 (5 bases). The length of the CDR3 is 15 residues. V lost 5 bases and J lost 3, with 16 bases in between. The germline V gene encodes CDR1 SGHVS and CDR2 FNYEAQ. CDR3 nucleotides: TGTGCCAGCAGCAATACGGGCGTGGGGCACACTGAAGCTTTCTTT. This sequence encodes CASSNTGVGHTEAFF.

The genes are TRBV9 and TRBJ2-5, with 10 nucleotides matching TRBD2. Germline lookup yields CDR1 SGDLS and CDR2 YYNGEE. The CDR3 has 18 amino acids. With 0 bases clipped from V and 0 bases from J, the junction kept 8 bases outside the gene matches. CDR3: CASSVGASGGPYQETQYF. Written as DNA, the CDR3 is TGTGCCAGCAGCGTAGGAGCTAGCGGGGGACCGTACCAAGAGACCCAGTACTTC.

This clone was seen just once. As DNA, the CDR3 is TGTGCCTGGACTATCGGGGGGGCTGGTAGCAATCAGCCCCAGCATTTT. Translating gives CAWTIGGAGSNQPQHF. V and J are TRBV30 and TRBJ1-5; D may be TRBD1 (6 bases). The germline V and J ends were trimmed by 4 bases and 0 bases, with 16 bases remaining between them. The CDR3 covers 16 residues. CDR1 and CDR2 (germline): GTSNPN, SVGIG (reference sequence).

The chain joins TRBV11-2 to TRBJ1-1; D is perhaps TRBD1 (6 bases). V was clipped by 2 bases and J by 3 bases, with 10 bases between them. The CDR3 is 14 residues long. The V gene's germline CDR1 is SGHAT and CDR2 FQNNGV. The CDR3 DNA is TGTGCCAGCAGCTTATCAGGGGCCGACACTGAAGCTTTCTTT. It encodes CASSLSGADTEAFF.

The rearrangement links TRBV30 to TRBJ2-3, with TRBD1 as a possible D gene (5 bases). Germline V CDR1 and CDR2: GTSNPN, SVGIG (reference sequence). The CDR3 is 18 residues long. Trimming removed 2 bases at V and 0 bases at J, with 21 bases between. This CDR3 is CAWSFARVGLRSTDTQYF. Written as DNA, the CDR3 is TGTGCCTGGAGTTTTGCCAGGGTCGGCTTACGAAGCACAGATACGCAGTATTTT.

The sample holds one count of this clone. V is TRBV25-1 and J is TRBJ1-1; no reliable D call. Germline CDR1 reads MGHDK; CDR2 reads SYGVNS. The length of the CDR3 is 16 residues. V was pared by 3 bases and J by 0 bases, with 14 bases between. The CDR3 DNA sequence: TGTGCCAGCAGTGAGGTCGTCGTGGAGCTGAACACTGAAGCTTTCTTT. This sequence encodes CASSEVVVELNTEAFF.

The V and J genes are TRBV6-5 and TRBJ1-2, with 8 positions matching TRBD1. V lost 5 bases to trimming and J lost 0 bases; unmatched junction nucleotides: 5. There are 15 residues in the CDR3. Germline V gene sequence: CDR1 MNHEY, CDR2 SVGAGI. The CDR3 reads CASSRQGRANYGYTF. In DNA, the CDR3 is TGTGCCAGCAGTAGACAGGGGAGGGCTAACTATGGCTACACCTTC.

This clone was seen a single time. The V and J genes are TRBV6-5 and TRBJ1-4; TRBD1 matches 7 bases. The trim removed 6 bases at V and 7 bases at J, leaving 8 bases unmatched. Germline V gene data show CDR1 as MNHEY and CDR2 as SVGAGI. The CDR3 sequence is 14 residues long. CDR3 region: CASSLDRLSEKLFF. The CDR3 nucleotides are TGTGCCAGCAGCCTGGACAGGTTGAGTGAAAAACTGTTTTTT.

As DNA, the CDR3 is TGTGCCAGCGCAGGACAGGGTAATGGCTACACCTTC. It encodes CASAGQGNGYTF. The chain is built from TRBV6-5 and TRBJ1-2; 8 bases line up with TRBD1. Trimming at V came to 8 bases and at J to 6 bases, leaving 5 bases not matched to a gene. Germline lookup yields CDR1 MNHEY and CDR2 SVGAGI. There are 12 residues in the CDR3.

As for this clone: The identical CDR3 is also encoded by other nucleotide sequences in the sample. The genes are TRBV5-1 and TRBJ1-1; D unresolved. Germline loops: CDR1 SGHRS, CDR2 YFSETQ. The CDR3 has 12 amino acids. V was trimmed by 4 bases and J by 5 bases, leaving 9 bases between them. In DNA form, the CDR3 reads TGCGCCAGCAGCCTACGAGGGACTGAAGCTTTCTTT. It specifies CASSLRGTEAFF.

The J gene is TRBJ2-2, the V gene TRBV11-2; 9 bases fit TRBD1. V lost 4 bases, J lost 6 bases, and 6 bases stayed unmatched. Germline CDR1 SGHAT, CDR2 FQNNGV. This CDR3 contains 15 residues. DNA of the CDR3: TGTGCCAGCAGCTCCGGGACAGGGAGGGCCGGGGAGCTGTTTTTT. Its protein product is CASSSGTGRAGELFF.

This chain joins TRBV11-3 and TRBJ2-7; the D is unclear. Germline assignment: CDR1 SGHNT and CDR2 YENEEA. The CDR3 has 16 amino acids. V dropped 0 bases and J dropped 3 bases, with 15 bases sitting between them. The CDR3 spells CASSLDRDTQNYEQYV. The DNA for the CDR3 is TGTGCCAGCAGCTTAGATCGAGACACCCAAAACTACGAGCAGTACGTC.

This clone was found a few times. V usage is TRBV7-9 and J usage is TRBJ2-7; D is possibly TRBD2 (6 bases). There are 11 residues in the CDR3. Trimming removed 4 bases from V and 5 bases from J, with 6 bases in between. Germline CDR1 and CDR2: SEHNR and FQNEAQ (reference sequence). CDR3 nucleotide sequence: TGTGCCAGCAGCTCTAGCGACGAGCAGTACGTC. It encodes CASSSSDEQYV.

This sequence joins TRBV12-3 or TRBV12-4 and TRBJ2-2, with 8 bases matching TRBD1. After removal of 6 bases from V and 6 bases from J, the junction contained 3 bases not matched to a gene. This CDR3 is 13 amino acids long. CDR3 protein: CASSPTGAGELFF. The CDR3 DNA reads TGTGCCAGCAGCCCGACAGGGGCCGGGGAGCTGTTTTTT.